This TCR beta chain was sequenced during a study of T cell responses to AZD1222 COVID-19 vaccine. Assay used: immunoSEQ multiplex PCR; TCRdb lists only in-frame clones, some missing. The sample records some 170,000 clones, around 90% being singletons. Germline V gene data show CDR1 as MNHEY and CDR2 as SMNVEV (reference sequence). V shed 10 bases and J 2 bases; nucleotides not matched to a gene: 4. The CDR3 extends over 12 amino acids. The chain combines TRBV27 with TRBJ1-2; 7 nucleotides match TRBD1. The sequence was collected from an adult who received the MenACWY meningococcal vaccine as a control. The material was peripheral blood, obtained 28 days after the second dose of the MenACWY control vaccine. CDR3 bases: TGTGCCACCTCGACAGGGAACTATGGCTACACCTTC. This codes for CATSTGNYGYTF.